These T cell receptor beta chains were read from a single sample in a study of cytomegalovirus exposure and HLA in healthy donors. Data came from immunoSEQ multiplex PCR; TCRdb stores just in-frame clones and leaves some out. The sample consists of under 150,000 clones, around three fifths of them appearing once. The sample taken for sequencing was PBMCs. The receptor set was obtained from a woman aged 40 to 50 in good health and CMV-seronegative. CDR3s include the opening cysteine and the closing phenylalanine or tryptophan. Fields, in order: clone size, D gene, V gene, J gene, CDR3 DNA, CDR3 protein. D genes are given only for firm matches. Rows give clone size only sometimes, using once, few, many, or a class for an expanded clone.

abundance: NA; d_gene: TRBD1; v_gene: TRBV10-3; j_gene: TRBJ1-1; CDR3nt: TGTGCCATCAGTGAGTCCTCGACAGGGGAAGCTTTCTTT; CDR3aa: CAISESSTGEAFF
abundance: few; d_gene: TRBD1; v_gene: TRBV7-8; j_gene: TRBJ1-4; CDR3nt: TGTGCCAGCAGCTTAGGGACAGGGGCGGGTGAAAAACTGTTTTTT; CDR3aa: CASSLGTGAGEKLFF
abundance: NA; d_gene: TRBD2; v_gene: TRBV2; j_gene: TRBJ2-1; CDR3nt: TGTGCCAGCACCCTAGCGGGGAGCTACAATGAGCAGTTCTTC; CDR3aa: CASTLAGSYNEQFF
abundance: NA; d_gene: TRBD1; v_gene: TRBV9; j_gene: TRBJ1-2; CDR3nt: TGTGCCAGCAGCGCGCGGGACAGTCTACGATATGGCTACACCTTC; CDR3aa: CASSARDSLRYGYTF
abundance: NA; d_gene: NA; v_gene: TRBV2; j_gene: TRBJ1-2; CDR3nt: TGTGCCAGCAGTGAACAGACAGATGGCTACACCTTC; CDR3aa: CASSEQTDGYTF
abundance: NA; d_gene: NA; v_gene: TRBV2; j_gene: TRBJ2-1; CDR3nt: TGTGCCAGCAGTGAGAGTTGGGCAGAGCAGTTCTTC; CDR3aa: CASSESWAEQFF
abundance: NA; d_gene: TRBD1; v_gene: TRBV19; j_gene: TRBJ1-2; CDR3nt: TGTGCCAGTACCCGCCCCCGGGACAGGGGGAACAACTATGGCTACACCTTC; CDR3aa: CASTRPRDRGNNYGYTF
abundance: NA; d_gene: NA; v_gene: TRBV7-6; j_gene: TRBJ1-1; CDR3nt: TGTGCCAGCAGCCCTACGGAGATTAACACTGAAGCTTTCTTT; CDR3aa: CASSPTEINTEAFF
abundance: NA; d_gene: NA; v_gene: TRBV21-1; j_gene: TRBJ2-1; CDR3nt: TGTGCCAGCAGCAAAGAGTATACGGGGGGGCCAGACAATGAGCAGTTCTTC; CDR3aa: CASSKEYTGGPDNEQFF
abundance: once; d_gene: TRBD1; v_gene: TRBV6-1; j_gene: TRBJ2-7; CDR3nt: TGTGCCAGCAGTGACCCCCGGACAGGGTATATGGAGCAGTACTTC; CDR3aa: CASSDPRTGYMEQYF
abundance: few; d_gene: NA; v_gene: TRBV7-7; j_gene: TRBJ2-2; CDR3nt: TGTGCCAGCAGGGGGGGGAACACCGGGGAGCTGTTTTTT; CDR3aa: CASRGGNTGELFF
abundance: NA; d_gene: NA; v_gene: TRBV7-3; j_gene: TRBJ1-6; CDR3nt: TGTGCCAGCAGCTTACAGGGGACGACGAATTCACCCCTCCACTTT; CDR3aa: CASSLQGTTNSPLHF
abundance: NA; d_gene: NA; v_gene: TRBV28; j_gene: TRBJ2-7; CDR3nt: TGTGCCAGCAGGGGCAGGGGCTGGTACGAGCAGTACTTC; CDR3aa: CASRGRGWYEQYF
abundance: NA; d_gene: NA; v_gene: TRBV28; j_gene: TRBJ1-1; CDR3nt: TGTGCCAGCAGTTCCCCCCTAGTTTTGGGAGGGAGGCTTTGGGGGGCTGAAGCTTTCTTT; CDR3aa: CASSSPLVLGGRLWGAEAFF
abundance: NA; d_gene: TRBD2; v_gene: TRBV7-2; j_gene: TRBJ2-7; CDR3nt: TGTGCCAGCAGCTCCCCTAGCGGGGGGGGCCCCTACGAGCAGTACTTC; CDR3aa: CASSSPSGGGPYEQYF
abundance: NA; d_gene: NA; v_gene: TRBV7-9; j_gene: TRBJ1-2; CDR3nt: TGTGCCAGCAGCCGTACAGGGTTGGACTATGGCTACACCTTC; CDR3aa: CASSRTGLDYGYTF
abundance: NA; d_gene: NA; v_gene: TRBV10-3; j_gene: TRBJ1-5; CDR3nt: TGTGCCATCAGTGAGTTACAGGGTTCCAATCAGCCCCAGCATTTT; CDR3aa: CAISELQGSNQPQHF
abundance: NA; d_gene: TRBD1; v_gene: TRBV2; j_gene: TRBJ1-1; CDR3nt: TGTGCCAGCAGGGGAGAGGGGGCGAGGACTGAAGCTTTCTTT; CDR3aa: CASRGEGARTEAFF
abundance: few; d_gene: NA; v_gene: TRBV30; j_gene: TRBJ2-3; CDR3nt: TGTGCCTGGAGTTGGGGGGGGCAGGGCACAGATACGCAGTATTTT; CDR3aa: CAWSWGGQGTDTQYF
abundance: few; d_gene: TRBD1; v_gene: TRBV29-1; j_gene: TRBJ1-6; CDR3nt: TGCAGCGTTGAATGGGACAGGGTCCTCCACTTT; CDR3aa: CSVEWDRVLHF
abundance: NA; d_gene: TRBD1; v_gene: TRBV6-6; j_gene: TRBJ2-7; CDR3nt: TGTGCCAGTTGCGCGGGACAGGGGATGTACGAGCAGTACTTC; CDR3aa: CASCAGQGMYEQYF
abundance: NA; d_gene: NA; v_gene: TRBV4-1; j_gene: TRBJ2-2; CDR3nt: TGCGCCAGCAGCCAAGGCAGGGTAGCCGGGGAGCTGTTTTTT; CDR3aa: CASSQGRVAGELFF
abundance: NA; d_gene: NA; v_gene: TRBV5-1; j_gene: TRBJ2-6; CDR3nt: TGCGCCAGCAGCTTACTCGGACAGACGTTCGGGTTCTCTGGGGCCAACGTCCTGACTTTC; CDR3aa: CASSLLGQTFGFSGANVLTF
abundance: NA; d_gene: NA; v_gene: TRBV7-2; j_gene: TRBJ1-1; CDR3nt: TGTGCCAGCAGCTTAGGGGGGGGTAAGGCTGAAGCTTTCTTT; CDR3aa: CASSLGGGKAEAFF
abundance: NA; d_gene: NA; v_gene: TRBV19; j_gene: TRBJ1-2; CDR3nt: TGTGCCAGTAGCCTGGGTCAGGTTCGGGGCTACACCTTC; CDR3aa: CASSLGQVRGYTF
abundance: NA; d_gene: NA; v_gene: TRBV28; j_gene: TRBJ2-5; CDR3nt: TGTGCCAGCAGTTTAACAGGAGAGACCCAGTACTTC; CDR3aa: CASSLTGETQYF
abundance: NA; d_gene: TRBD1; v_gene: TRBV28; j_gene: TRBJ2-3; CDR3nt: TGTGCCAGCAGGTACCGGGACAGGGGAGATACGCAGTATTTT; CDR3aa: CASRYRDRGDTQYF
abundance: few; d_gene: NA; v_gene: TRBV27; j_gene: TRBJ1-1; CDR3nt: TGTGCCAGCAGTTTAAATAGGGGATTCACTGAAGCTTTCTTT; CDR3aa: CASSLNRGFTEAFF
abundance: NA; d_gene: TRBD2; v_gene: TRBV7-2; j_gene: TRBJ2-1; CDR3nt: TGTGCCAGCAGCTCGAGGACTAGCGGGGGGGCAATTGAGCAGTTCTTC; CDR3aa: CASSSRTSGGAIEQFF
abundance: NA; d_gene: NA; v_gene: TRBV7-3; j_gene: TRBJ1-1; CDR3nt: TGTGCCAGCGGCCGCGGAGGAGGACCCACTGAAGCTTTCTTT; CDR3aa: CASGRGGGPTEAFF
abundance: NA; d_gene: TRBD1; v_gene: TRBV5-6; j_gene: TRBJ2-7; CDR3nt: TGTGCCAGCAGCTTCCCGACAGGGATCCCCGAGCAGTACTTC; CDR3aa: CASSFPTGIPEQYF
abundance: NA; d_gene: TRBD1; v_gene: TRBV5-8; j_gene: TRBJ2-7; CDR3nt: TGTGCCAGCAGCCCGATGGGACAGGTCGAGAGCGAGCAGTACTTC; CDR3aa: CASSPMGQVESEQYF